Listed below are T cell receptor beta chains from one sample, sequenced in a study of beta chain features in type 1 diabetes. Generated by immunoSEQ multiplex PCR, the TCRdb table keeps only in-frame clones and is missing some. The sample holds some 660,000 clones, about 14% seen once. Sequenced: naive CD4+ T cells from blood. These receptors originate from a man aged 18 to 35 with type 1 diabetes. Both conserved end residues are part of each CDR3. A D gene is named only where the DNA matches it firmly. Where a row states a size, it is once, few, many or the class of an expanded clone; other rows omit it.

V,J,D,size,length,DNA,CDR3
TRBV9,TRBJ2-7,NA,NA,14,TGTGCCAGCAGCGTAGCCTCTACCGGGGGTAAGCAGTACTTC,CASSVASTGGKQYF
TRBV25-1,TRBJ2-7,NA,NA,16,TGTGCCAGCAGTGAGGCGCTGGGAGGCGGAACCTACGAGCAGTACTTC,CASSEALGGGTYEQYF
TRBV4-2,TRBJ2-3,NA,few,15,TGTGCCAGCAGCCTTAGAGGATTACGGACAGATACGCAGTATTTT,CASSLRGLRTDTQYF
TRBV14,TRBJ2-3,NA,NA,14,TGTGCCAGCAGCCCCTCTCGCGGGTGGGATACGCAGTATTTT,CASSPSRGWDTQYF
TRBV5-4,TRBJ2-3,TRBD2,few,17,TGTGCCAGCAGCTCGCGGACTAGCGGGGGACCCAGGGATACGCAGTATTTT,CASSSRTSGGPRDTQYF
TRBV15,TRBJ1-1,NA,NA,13,TGTGCCACCAGCGGGGGTGCGAACACTGAAGCTTTCTTT,CATSGGANTEAFF
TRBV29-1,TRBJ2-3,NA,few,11,TGCAGCGCGGGCAGATCAGATACGCAGTATTTT,CSAGRSDTQYF
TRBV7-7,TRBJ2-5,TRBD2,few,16,TGTGCTAGCAGCCCCGGACTAGCGGGGGGGCAAGAGACCCAGTACTTC,CASSPGLAGGQETQYF
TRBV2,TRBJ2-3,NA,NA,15,TGTGCCAGCAGTGAACAGGGGACTAGCACAGATACGCAGTATTTT,CASSEQGTSTDTQYF
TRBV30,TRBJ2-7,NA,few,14,TGTGCCTGGAGTGTATCGCAGGGACCCTACGAGCAGTACTTC,CAWSVSQGPYEQYF
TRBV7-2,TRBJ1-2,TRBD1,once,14,TGTGCCAGCAGGAATAGGGGGCTCGTCTATGGCTACACCTTC,CASRNRGLVYGYTF
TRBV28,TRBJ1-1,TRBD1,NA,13,TGTGCCAGCAGTCTCCGACAGGGGGCTGAAGCTTTCTTT,CASSLRQGAEAFF
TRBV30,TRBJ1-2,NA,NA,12,TGTGCCTGCGCGACAGGAAATCGGGGCTACACCTTC,CACATGNRGYTF
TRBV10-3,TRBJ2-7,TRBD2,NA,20,TGTGCCATCAGTGAGTCGAGAGGTCGGTGGACTAGCGGGAGGGTTTACGAGCAGTACTTC,CAISESRGRWTSGRVYEQYF
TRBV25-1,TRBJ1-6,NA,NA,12,TGTGCCAGTTCCGCCTTAGGGTCACCCCTCCACTTT,CASSALGSPLHF
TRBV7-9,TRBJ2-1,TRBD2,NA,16,TGTGCCAGCAGCCCCCTACTAGCGGGAGAGTACAATGAGCAGTTCTTC,CASSPLLAGEYNEQFF
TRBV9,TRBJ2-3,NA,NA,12,TGTGCCAGCAGCGTAGCCGAGGATACGCAGTATTTT,CASSVAEDTQYF
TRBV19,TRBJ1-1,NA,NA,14,TGTGCCAGTAGTATGGGACAATCTGAAGGTGAAGCTTTCTTT,CASSMGQSEGEAFF
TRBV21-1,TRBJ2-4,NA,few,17,TGTGCCAGCAGCAAAGTGGGCCGGGGTGAGGCCAAAAACATTCAGTACTTC,CASSKVGRGEAKNIQYF
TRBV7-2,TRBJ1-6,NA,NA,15,TGTGCCAGCACCCAACCGGGACGGAGTAATTCACCCCTCCACTTT,CASTQPGRSNSPLHF
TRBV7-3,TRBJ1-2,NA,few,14,TGTGCCAGCAGCTCCCGGGGCCGAGGCAATGGCTACACCTTC,CASSSRGRGNGYTF
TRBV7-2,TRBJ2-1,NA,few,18,TGTGCCAGCAGCTTAGAGGCCCCGAGAGAGGGCTCCTACAATGAGCAGTTCTTC,CASSLEAPREGSYNEQFF
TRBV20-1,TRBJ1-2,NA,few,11,TGCAGTGCTAGAGATGATAGCGGCTACACCTTC,CSARDDSGYTF
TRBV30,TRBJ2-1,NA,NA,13,TGTGCGCACCAGCAGGGCACCTACAATGAGCAGTTCTTC,CAHQQGTYNEQFF
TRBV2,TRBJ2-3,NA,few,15,TGTGCCAGTACCCCAAAGGCTTGGTACACAGATACGCAGTATTTT,CASTPKAWYTDTQYF
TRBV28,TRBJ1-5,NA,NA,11,TGTGCCAGCAGCGCCTCGATAGCCCAGCATTTT,CASSASIAQHF
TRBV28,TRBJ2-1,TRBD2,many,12,TGTGCCAGCATGCAGCGGGAGAATGAGCAGTTCTTC,CASMQRENEQFF
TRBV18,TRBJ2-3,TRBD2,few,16,TGTGCCAGCTCACCACGGCTAGCGGGGGACACAGATACGCAGTATTTT,CASSPRLAGDTDTQYF
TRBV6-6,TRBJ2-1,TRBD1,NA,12,TGTGCCAGCAAGGCAGGGGGTGGTGAGCAGTTCTTC,CASKAGGGEQFF
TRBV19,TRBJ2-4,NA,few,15,TGTGCCAGTAGTAAGGCGGTACTAGCCAAAAACATTCAGTACTTC,CASSKAVLAKNIQYF
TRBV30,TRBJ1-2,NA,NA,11,TGTGCCTGGAGGGGCACCAGCCGCTACACCTTC,CAWRGTSRYTF
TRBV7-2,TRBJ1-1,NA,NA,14,TGTGCCAGCAGCTTATGGACGTCCAACACTGAAGCTTTCTTT,CASSLWTSNTEAFF
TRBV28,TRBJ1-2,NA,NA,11,TGTGCCAGCAGTTTGGCGTATGGCTACACCTTC,CASSLAYGYTF
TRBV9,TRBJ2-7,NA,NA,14,TGTGCCAGCAGCCTCCGTTTAGACTCCTACGAGCAGTACTTC,CASSLRLDSYEQYF
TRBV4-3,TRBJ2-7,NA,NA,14,TGCGCCAGCAGCCAATCTTCAGCAACCTACGAGCAGTACTTC,CASSQSSATYEQYF
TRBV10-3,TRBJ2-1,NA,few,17,TGTGCCATCAGTGATTCCAGAACGGGGTCCTGGTCCAATGAGCAGTTCTTC,CAISDSRTGSWSNEQFF
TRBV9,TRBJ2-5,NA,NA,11,TGTGCCAGCAGCGTATTCGAGACCCAGTACTTC,CASSVFETQYF
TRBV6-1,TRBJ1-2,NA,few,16,TGTGCCAGCAGTGAACGGGGGCCGACGCCAAGGTTTGGCTACACCTTC,CASSERGPTPRFGYTF
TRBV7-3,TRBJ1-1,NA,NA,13,TGTGCCAGCAGCTTTCAGAGGAACACTGAAGCTTTCTTT,CASSFQRNTEAFF
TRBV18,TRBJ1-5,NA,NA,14,TGTGCCAGCTCACCCACGGGGGGAGATCAGCCCCAGCATTTT,CASSPTGGDQPQHF
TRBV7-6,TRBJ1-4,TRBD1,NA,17,TGTGCCAGCAGCTTAGGACTCACCGGGACAGGGGAGGAGAAACTGTTTTTT,CASSLGLTGTGEEKLFF
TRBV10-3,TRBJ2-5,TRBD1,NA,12,TGTGCCATCAGATCGACAGGGACGGCCCAGTACTTC,CAIRSTGTAQYF
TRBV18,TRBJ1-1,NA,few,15,TGTGCCAGCTCACCAGCCGAAATTACGAACACTGAAGCTTTCTTT,CASSPAEITNTEAFF
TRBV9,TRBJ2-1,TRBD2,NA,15,TGTGCCAGCAGCGTAGCACTAGCGGACTACAATGAGCAGTTCTTC,CASSVALADYNEQFF
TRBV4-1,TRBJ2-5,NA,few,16,TGCGCCAGCAGCCTGGGCTCAGGGGCCCTGGTAGAGACCCAGTACTTC,CASSLGSGALVETQYF
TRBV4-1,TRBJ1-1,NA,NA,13,TGCGCCAGCAGCCAAGATTGGGCCACTGAAGCTTTCTTT,CASSQDWATEAFF
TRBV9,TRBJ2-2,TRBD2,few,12,TGTGCCAGCAGCAGGGACTACGGGGAGCTGTTTTTT,CASSRDYGELFF
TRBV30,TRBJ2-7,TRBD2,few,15,TGTGCCTGGAGAGCGGGACTAGCGGGATACTACGAGCAGTACTTC,CAWRAGLAGYYEQYF
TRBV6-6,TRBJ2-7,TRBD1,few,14,TGTGCCAGCAGTTACGGGACAGGTACCTACGAGCAGTACTTC,CASSYGTGTYEQYF
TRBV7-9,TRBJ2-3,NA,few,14,TGTGCCAGCAGCCACGGTCAGGGAACAGATACGCAGTATTTT,CASSHGQGTDTQYF
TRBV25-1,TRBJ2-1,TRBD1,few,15,TGTGCCAGCGCCAACCGGGACAGGGTCCACAATGAGCAGTTCTTC,CASANRDRVHNEQFF
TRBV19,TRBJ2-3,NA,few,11,TGTGCCAGCCAGAGGGAAGATACGCAGTATTTT,CASQREDTQYF